What follows is one T cell receptor beta chain and its context. The sample is drawn from a study of CD8+ T cells in alopecia areata. Study background: Severity among treated patients was scored by the percentage of scalp area affected.

Described treatment: oral pan-JAK inhibitor, 5-10 mg twice daily. RNA extraction and reverse transcription yielded cDNA as sequencing template. Clones were sequenced by immunoSEQ multiplex PCR, and TCRdb holds only the in-frame ones, with some missing. The table records 210,000 or so clones, roughly three fifths of them present only once. The receptor was derived from a human donor with alopecia areata. Sample: CD4+ T cells sorted from blood, taken around week 44, from a patient treated with tofacitinib.

For the CDR3, the DNA is TGTGCCAGCAGTTACGCGGGTCCCACAGATACGCAGTATTTT. Translating it yields CASSYAGPTDTQYF. J is TRBJ2-3 and V is TRBV6-5, with D tentatively TRBD2 (5 bases). V was clipped by 2 bases and J by 2 bases, with 8 bases between them. In germline, CDR1 is MNHEY, CDR2 SVGAGI. This CDR3 spans 14 amino acids.